This TCR beta chain originates from a study of shared clonotypes between healthy human individuals. Study as a whole: The donors, two women and a few men, were aged 18 to 49.

Repertoires were generated with immunoSEQ multiplex PCR, while TCRdb's copy carries only in-frame clones and drops some. The repertoire holds some 2.1 million clones, roughly 94% seen once, with roughly 1.1% in the top ten. Germline values: CDR1 MNHEY, CDR2 SVGAGI. The CDR3 length is 13 residues. V lost 6 bases, J lost 9 bases, and 15 bases lay in between. As defined, naive CD8 cells were CD45RO-negative and positively selected for CCR7, with terminally differentiated effector memory CD45RA+ cells excluded. The rearrangement uses TRBV6-5 and TRBJ2-1; D is uncertain. The TCR was taken from a man aged 18 to 30 in good health. Sequenced input: naive CD8+ T cells sorted from blood. The CDR3 protein is CASSYSFGLEQFF. DNA of the CDR3: TGTGCCAGCAGCTATTCCTTCGGTCTTGAGCAGTTCTTC.